This T cell receptor (beta chain) was identified during a study of T cells in Graves' hyperthyroidism and ophthalmopathy. Study results and caveats: Most expanded thyroid clonotypes above 0.001 recurred in blood. Researchers report that a 13 V-J model separated ophthalmopathy from stable hyperthyroidism. In validation, the model predicted ophthalmopathy. These predictions came a median roughly 7.1 months before onset.

This clonotype was detected only once. Its matching antigen is unknown. The V gene end was trimmed by 7 bases and the J gene end by 5 bases; junction bases not matched to a gene: 16. The length of the CDR3 is 17 residues. Per germline, CDR1 SNHLY and CDR2 FYNNEI. Exclusion criteria comprised uncontrolled infection, other autoimmune disease, pregnancy or lactation. RNA transcripts were the template for amplifying TCR beta CDR3 regions. Initially, a first-round RT-PCR of the TCR CDR3 employed the HTBI primer set. A single record per CDR3 protein comes from TCRdb applying MiXCR to the multiplex PCR reads. The sample lists some 570,000 distinct CDR3 sequences; approximately 15% were seen once.

Sequences were obtained from blood. V and J are TRBV2 and TRBJ2-5; 10 bases fit TRBD1. The sequence came from a woman between 18 and 30 years old with Graves' ophthalmopathy. This CDR3 reads CASTTGTGAHNRETQYF. The CDR3 bases are TGTGCCAGCACCACCGGGACAGGGGCTCACAACAGGGAGACCCAGTACTTC.